The sequence of this T cell receptor beta chain was determined in a study of T-cell memory formation after mild COVID-19 (dated by TCRdb to the early 2020s). With respect to the entire study: TCR sequence clusters from the two donors were found to be largely donor specific. Longitudinal TCRalpha and TCRbeta repertoire sequencing tracked T-cell clones expanding and contracting after mild COVID-19 in a couple of donors. Two young, previously healthy adult volunteers, one female and one male, were included in the cohort.

Sequencing was performed on an Illumina NovaSeq 6000. TCRalpha and TCRbeta cDNA libraries were constructed by 5'RACE with constant-segment primers, with sample barcodes and unique molecular identifiers being introduced. Trizol reagent was used to extract RNA from every sample. The libraries were amplified in two PCR steps, and the second step added a second sample barcode and Illumina TruSeq adapters. Libraries were sequenced on an Illumina NovaSeq with 2 x 150 bp paired-end reads. Under the source paper's analysis protocol: The reads were demultiplexed and collapsed into UMI-guided consensus sequences using migec v1.2.7. Using mixcr v2.1.11, the UMI consensuses were aligned to TRA and TRB V and J templates and assembled into clonotypes. Clonotypes were classified as expanded or contracted when called significant by both edgeR and NoisET, with noise models trained on biological replicates. edgeR calls used a false discovery rate-adjusted p below 0.01 and a log2 fold-change threshold of 1. As an exploratory analysis of dynamics, max-normalized trajectories of the 1000 most abundant clonotypes were examined with PCA combined with hierarchical clustering. Separately sequenced CD4+ and CD8+ repertoires were used to assign a CD4 or CD8 phenotype to each responding clone. Using fastp trimming at Q25 and MiXCR clonotype assembly, TCRdb reanalyzed the public sequencing data and kept in-frame beta chains. Each entry merges the rows of one CDR3 protein and shows their most common DNA and genes. None of the V and J calls come from the authors' own analysis; TCRdb made them. This sample gives 450,000 to 700,000 distinct CDR3 sequences in total; about a sixth of them show up just once. Jointly, the top ten make up about 12% of the sample.

This clonotype was seen repeatedly, ten times or more. Its antigen remains unidentified. No much larger clonotype is one base removed from it; base qualities were not supplied. Ficoll-Paque density gradient centrifugation was used to isolate PBMCs. Study-wide conclusions, independent of this receptor: Only a couple of mild cases were covered by the study, and larger cohorts that include severe cases with pre-infection samples were considered necessary. Whether the second-wave clones peaking on day 37 were SARS-CoV-2 specific was not confirmed. Some responding clones were detected in pre-infection memory, suggesting pre-existing cross-reactive memory T cells joined the SARS-CoV-2 response. Contracting CD4+ clones were located mainly in the CM and EM memory subsets, whereas CD8+ clones were found to be enriched in EMRA. Balanced CD4/CD8 phenotypes were observed for clones contracting from day 15 to 85, whereas a bias towards CD4+ was observed for a second wave of clones expanding from day 15 to 37.

Specimen: PBMCs or a T cell subset sorted from them (not recorded which). This TCR was sampled from an adult woman who had mild COVID-19 (a few samples of this study predate the infection). The sample titles of this study are shuffled in the database, so cell type and time point are left out; the donor was told from shared clones.

The CDR3 amino acid sequence is: CASSLRESGANVLTF. The nucleotide sequence is TGCGCCAGCAGCCTCAGGGAGTCTGGGGCCAACGTCCTGACTTTC. This sequence uses TRBV5-1 and TRBJ2-6, with the D gene possibly TRBD1 or TRBD2, each one fitting 5 bases. Reading the germline V gene gives CDR1 SGHRS and CDR2 YFSETQ. The CDR3 sequence holds 15 residues, the cysteine and phenylalanine included. The only DNA kept is the CDR3, 45 bases in frame from the first base. Trimming removed 4 bases from V and 1 base from J, leaving 9 bases between the germline ends.